This TCR beta chain was recorded in a study of cytomegalovirus exposure and HLA in healthy donors. Comment on this clone: The antigen is undetermined.

Amplification used 60 Vbeta primers and 13 Jbeta primers. TCRdb's copy holds only in-frame clones and misses some; the assay was immunoSEQ multiplex PCR. The data hold about 160,000 clones, with approximately 81% observed a single time. Germline values: CDR1 SGHTS, CDR2 YDEGEE. The CDR3 length is 13 residues. Trimming left V 2 bases short and J 2 bases short, with 7 bases between. Study-wide points: When a later analysis compared HLA-associated TCR beta chains with equally common others, the HLA-associated chains turned out to be more clonally expanded and to have lower generation probabilities. A later analysis associated 15,000 or so TCR beta sequences with HLA alleles at a 0.05 false discovery rate. It was only CMV serostatus that was available as immune exposure information.

Sequenced: PBMCs. This clonotype was obtained from a man aged 25 to 40 in good health and CMV-seronegative. V gene TRBV5-8 combines with J gene TRBJ1-2; tentative D call: TRBD1 (6 bases). The CDR3 sequence: CASSLQGNYGYTF. In nucleotides, the CDR3 is TGTGCCAGCAGCTTACAGGGAAACTATGGCTACACCTTC.